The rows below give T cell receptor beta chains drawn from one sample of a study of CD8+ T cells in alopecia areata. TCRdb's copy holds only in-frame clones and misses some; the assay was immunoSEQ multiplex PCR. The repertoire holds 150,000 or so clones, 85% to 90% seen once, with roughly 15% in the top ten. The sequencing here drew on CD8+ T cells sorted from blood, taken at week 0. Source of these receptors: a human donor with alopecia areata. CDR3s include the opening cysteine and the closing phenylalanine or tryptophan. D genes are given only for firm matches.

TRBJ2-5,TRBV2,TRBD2,TGTGCCACCCCACAGATGACTAGCGGGCCAATTCGGACAGAGACCCAGTACTTC,CATPQMTSGPIRTETQYF
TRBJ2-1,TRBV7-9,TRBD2,TGTGCCAGCAGCTTAGTACGGGAGGGCCGAGATGAGCAGTTCTTC,CASSLVREGRDEQFF
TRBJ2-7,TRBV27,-,-,CASSSSGQGFNEQYF
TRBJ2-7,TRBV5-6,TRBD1,TGTGCCAGCAGCACCTACAGGGGGCGCGGCGAGCAGTACTTC,CASSTYRGRGEQYF
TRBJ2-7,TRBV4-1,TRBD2,TGCGCCAGCAGCCAAGTTATCCTAGCGGGGTTAGAGCAGTACTTC,CASSQVILAGLEQYF
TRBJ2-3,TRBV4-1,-,TGCGCCAGCAGCCAACTCAAGGGACGGACCACAGATACGCAGTATTTT,CASSQLKGRTTDTQYF
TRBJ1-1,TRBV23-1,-,TGCGCCAGCAGTCAATCAAGGGATTCTCCTGAAGCTTTCTTT,CASSQSRDSPEAFF
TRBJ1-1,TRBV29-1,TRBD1,TGCAGCGTTCGGGACAGTGTTAACACTGAAGCTTTCTTT,CSVRDSVNTEAFF
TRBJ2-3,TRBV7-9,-,TGTGCCAGCAGCTACACAGGGGGGGAAGATACGCAGTATTTT,CASSYTGGEDTQYF
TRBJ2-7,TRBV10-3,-,TGTGCCATCAGTGAGTCGATGTACGAAGGGGATCTCGGGCAGTACTTC,CAISESMYEGDLGQYF
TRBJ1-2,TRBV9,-,TGTGCCAGCAGCGTAGCGGGACCAAACTATGGCTACACCTTC,CASSVAGPNYGYTF
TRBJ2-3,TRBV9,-,TGTGCCAGCAGCGTAGATAGGGTCACAGATACGCAGTATTTT,CASSVDRVTDTQYF
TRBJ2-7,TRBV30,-,TGTGCCTGGAGGGAGACTCACAGCTCCTACGAGCAGTACTTC,CAWRETHSSYEQYF